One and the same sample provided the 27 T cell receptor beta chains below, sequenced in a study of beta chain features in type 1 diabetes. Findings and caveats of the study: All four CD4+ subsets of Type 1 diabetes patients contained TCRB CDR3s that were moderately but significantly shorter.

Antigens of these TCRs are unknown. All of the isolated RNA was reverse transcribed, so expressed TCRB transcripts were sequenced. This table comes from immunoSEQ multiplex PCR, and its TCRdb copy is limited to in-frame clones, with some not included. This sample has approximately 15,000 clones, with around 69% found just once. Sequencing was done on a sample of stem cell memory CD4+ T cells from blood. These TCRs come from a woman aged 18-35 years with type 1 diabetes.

The CDR3 loop is CSARGSFFSTETQYF. In DNA, the CDR3 is TGCAGCGCCAGAGGGTCTTTCTTTAGCACAGAGACCCAGTACTTC. The chain links TRBV29-1 to TRBJ2-5, with TRBD2 as a possible D gene (5 bases). The ends were cut back, 7 bases at V and 4 bases at J, with 22 bases in the middle. The CDR3 runs 15 residues. Germline V CDR1 and CDR2: SQVTM, ANQGSEA.

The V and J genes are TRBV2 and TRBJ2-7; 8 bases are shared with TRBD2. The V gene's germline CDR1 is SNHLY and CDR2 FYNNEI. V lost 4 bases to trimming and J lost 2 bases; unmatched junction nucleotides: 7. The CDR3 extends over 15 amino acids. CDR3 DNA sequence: TGTGCCAGCAGTGGACGACTAGCGCAAACCTACGAGCAGTACGTC. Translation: CASSGRLAQTYEQYV.

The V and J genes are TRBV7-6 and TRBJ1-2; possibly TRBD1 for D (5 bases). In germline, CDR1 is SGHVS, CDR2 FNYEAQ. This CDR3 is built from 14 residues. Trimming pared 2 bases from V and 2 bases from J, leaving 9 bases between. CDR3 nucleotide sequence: TGTGCCAGCAGCTTATGGGCAGGGAACTATGGCTACACCTTC. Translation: CASSLWAGNYGYTF.

CDR3 sequence (DNA): TGCAGCGTTGGTATCTCTGGGGCCAACGTCCTGACTTTC. Residues: CSVGISGANVLTF. This chain uses TRBV29-1 with TRBJ2-6; D is unresolved. The germline CDR1 and CDR2 sequences are SQVTM and ANQGSEA. V dropped 4 bases and J dropped 0 bases, with 4 bases sitting between them. The CDR3 runs to 13 residues.

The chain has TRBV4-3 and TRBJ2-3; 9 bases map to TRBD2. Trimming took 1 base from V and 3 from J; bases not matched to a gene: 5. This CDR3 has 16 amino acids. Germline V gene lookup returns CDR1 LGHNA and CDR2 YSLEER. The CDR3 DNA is TGCGCCAGCAGCCAAGGGGTAGCGGGAGCGACAGATACGCAGTATTTT. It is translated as CASSQGVAGATDTQYF.

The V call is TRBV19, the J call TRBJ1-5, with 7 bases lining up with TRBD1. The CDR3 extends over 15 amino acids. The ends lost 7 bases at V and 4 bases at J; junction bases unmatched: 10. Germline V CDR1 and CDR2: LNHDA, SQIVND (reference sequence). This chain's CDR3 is CASTRRAGGNQPQHF. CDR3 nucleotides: TGTGCCAGTACACGCCGGGCAGGGGGAAATCAGCCCCAGCATTTT.

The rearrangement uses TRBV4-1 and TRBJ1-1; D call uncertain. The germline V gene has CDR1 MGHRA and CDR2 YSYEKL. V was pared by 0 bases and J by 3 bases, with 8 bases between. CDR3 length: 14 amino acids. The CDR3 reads CASSQEQQYTEAFF. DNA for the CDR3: TGCGCCAGCAGCCAAGAACAGCAGTACACTGAAGCTTTCTTT.

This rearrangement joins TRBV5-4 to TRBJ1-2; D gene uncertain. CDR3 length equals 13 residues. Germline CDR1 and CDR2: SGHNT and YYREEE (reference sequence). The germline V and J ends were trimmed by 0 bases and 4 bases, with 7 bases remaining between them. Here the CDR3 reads CASSLAGVYGYTF. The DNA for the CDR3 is TGTGCCAGCAGCTTGGCCGGGGTCTATGGCTACACCTTC.

This CDR3 is CASSPPGSGTGELFF. CDR3 nucleotides: TGTGCCAGTAGTCCCCCGGGGTCGGGGACCGGGGAGCTGTTTTTT. The rearrangement joins TRBV19 to TRBJ2-2; a possible D gene is TRBD2 (5 bases). CDR1 is LNHDA, CDR2 SQIVND, per germline (reference sequence). The V end lost 5 bases, the J end lost 5 bases, and 15 bases lay between the germline ends. The CDR3 loop spans 15 amino acids.

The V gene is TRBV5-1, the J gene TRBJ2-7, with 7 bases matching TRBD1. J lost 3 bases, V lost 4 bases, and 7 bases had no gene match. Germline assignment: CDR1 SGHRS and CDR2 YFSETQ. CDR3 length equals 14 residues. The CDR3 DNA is TGCGCCAGCAGCCCCGGGACAGTTATCTACGAGCAGTACTTC. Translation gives CASSPGTVIYEQYF. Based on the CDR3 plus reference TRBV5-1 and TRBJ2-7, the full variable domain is KAGVTQTPRYLIKTRGQQVTLSCSPISGHRSVSWYQQTPGQGLQFLFEYFSETQRNKGNFPGRFSGRQFSNSRSEMNVSTLELGDSALYLCASSPGTVIYEQYFGPGTRLTVT.

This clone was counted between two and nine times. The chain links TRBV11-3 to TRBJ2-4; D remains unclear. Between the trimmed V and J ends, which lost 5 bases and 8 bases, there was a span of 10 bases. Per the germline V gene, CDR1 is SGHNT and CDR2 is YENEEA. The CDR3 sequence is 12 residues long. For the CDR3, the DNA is TGTGCCAGCAGCCCCGATCGGGACATTCAGTACTTC. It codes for CASSPDRDIQYF.

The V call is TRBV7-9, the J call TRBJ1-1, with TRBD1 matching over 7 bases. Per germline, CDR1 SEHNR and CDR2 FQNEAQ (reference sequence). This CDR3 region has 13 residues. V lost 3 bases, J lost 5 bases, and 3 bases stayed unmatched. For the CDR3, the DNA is TGTGCCAGCAGCTTTACAGGGGAGACTGAAGCTTTCTTT. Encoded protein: CASSFTGETEAFF.

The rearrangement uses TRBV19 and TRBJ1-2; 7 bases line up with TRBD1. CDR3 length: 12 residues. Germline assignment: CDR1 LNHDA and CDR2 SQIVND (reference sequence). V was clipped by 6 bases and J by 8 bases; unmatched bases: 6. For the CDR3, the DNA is TGTGCCAGTAGCCAAGACAGGGCGGGCTACACCTTC. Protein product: CASSQDRAGYTF.

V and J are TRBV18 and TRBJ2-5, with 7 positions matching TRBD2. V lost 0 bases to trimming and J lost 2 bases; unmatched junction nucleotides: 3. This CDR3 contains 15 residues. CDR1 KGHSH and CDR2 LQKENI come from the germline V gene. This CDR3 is CASSPPGLPQETQYF. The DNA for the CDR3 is TGTGCCAGCTCACCACCGGGACTACCACAAGAGACCCAGTACTTC.

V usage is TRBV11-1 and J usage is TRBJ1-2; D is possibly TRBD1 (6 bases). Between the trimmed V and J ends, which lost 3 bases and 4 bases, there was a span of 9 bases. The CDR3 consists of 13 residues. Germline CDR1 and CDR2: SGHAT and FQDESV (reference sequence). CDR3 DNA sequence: TGTGCCAGCAGCTTTGGACAGCTCTATGGCTACACCTTC. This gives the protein CASSFGQLYGYTF. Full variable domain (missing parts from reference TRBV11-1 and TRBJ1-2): EAEVAQSPRYKITEKSQAVAFWCDPISGHATLYWYRQILGQGPELLVQFQDESVVDDSQLPKDRFSAERLKGVDSTLKIQPAELGDSAMYLCASSFGQLYGYTFGSGTRLTVV.

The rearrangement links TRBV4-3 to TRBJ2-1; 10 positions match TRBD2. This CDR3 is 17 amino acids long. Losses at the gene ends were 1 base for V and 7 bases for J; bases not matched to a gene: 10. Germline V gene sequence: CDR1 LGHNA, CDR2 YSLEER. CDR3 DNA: TGCGCCAGCAGCCAAGGACAACGGCTAGCGGGAGCAAATGAGCAGTTCTTC. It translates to CASSQGQRLAGANEQFF.

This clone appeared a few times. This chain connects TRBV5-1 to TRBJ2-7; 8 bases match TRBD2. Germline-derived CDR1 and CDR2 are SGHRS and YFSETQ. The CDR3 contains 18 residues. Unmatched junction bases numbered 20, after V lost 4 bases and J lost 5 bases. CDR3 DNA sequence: TGCGCCAGCAGCGTCGGGACTAGGGGCATCAGGACTCTCGACGAGCAGTACTTC. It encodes CASSVGTRGIRTLDEQYF.

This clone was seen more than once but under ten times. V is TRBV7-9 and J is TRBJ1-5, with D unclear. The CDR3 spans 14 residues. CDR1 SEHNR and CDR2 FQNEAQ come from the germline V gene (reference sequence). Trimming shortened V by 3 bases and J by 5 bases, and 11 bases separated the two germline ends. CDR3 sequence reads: CASSFVGWDQPQHF. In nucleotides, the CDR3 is TGTGCCAGCAGCTTCGTCGGGTGGGATCAGCCCCAGCATTTT.

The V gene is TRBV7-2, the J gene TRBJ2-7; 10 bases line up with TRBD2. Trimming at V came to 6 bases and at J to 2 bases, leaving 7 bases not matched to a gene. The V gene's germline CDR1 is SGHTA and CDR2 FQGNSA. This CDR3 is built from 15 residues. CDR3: CASSIRTSGTYEQYF. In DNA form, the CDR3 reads TGTGCCAGCAGTATAAGGACTAGCGGAACCTACGAGCAGTACTTC. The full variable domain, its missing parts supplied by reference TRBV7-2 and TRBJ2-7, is GAGVSQSPSNKVTEKGKDVELRCDPISGHTALYWYRQSLGQGLEFLIYFQGNSAPDKSGLPSDRFSAERTGGSVSTLTIQRTQQEDSAVYLCASSIRTSGTYEQYFGPGTRLTVT.

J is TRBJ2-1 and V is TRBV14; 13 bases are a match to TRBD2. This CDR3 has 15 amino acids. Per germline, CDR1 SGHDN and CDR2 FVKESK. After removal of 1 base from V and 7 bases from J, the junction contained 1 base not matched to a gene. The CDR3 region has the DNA TGTGCCAGCAGCCAAGGGACTAGCGGGAGTAATGAGCAGTTCTTC. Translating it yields CASSQGTSGSNEQFF.

The CDR3 DNA reads as TGTGCCAGCAGTGGCGGGACAGGAGCTAACTCTGGAAACACCATATATTTT. This translates into CASSGGTGANSGNTIYF. The chain is built from TRBV25-1 and TRBJ1-3, with TRBD1 matching over 8 bases. V lost 4 bases to trimming and J lost 0 bases; unmatched junction nucleotides: 8. CDR1 is MGHDK and CDR2 is SYGVNS in the germline V gene. The CDR3 sequence is 17 residues long.

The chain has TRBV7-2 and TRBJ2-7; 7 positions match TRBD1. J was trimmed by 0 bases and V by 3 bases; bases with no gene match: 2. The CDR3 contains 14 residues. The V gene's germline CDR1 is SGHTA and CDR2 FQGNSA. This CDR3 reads CASSLGQSSYEQYV. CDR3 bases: TGTGCCAGCAGCTTGGGACAGTCCTCCTACGAGCAGTACGTC.

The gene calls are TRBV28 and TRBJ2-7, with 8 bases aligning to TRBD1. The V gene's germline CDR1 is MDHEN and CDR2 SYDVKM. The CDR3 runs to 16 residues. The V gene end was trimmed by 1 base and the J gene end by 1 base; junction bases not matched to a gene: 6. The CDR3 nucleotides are TGTGCCAGCAGTTTATCGGACAGGGATGTATCCTACGAGCAGTACTTC. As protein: CASSLSDRDVSYEQYF.

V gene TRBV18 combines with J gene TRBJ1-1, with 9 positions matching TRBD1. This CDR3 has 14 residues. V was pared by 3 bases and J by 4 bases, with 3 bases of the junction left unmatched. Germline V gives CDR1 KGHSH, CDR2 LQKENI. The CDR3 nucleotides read TGTGCCAGCTCACCGACAGGGGGAGGCACTGAAGCTTTCTTT. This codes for CASSPTGGGTEAFF. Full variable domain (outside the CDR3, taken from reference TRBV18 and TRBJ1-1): NAGVMQNPRHLVRRRGQEARLRCSPMKGHSHVYWYRQLPEEGLKFMVYLQKENIIDESGMPKERFSAEFPKEGPSILRIQQVVRGDSAAYFCASSPTGGGTEAFFGQGTRLTVV.

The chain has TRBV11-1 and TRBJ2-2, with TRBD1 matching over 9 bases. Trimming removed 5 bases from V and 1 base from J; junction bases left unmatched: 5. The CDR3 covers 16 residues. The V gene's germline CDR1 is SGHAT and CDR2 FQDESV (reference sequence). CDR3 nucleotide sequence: TGTGCCAGCAGCCATGGGACAGGGTGGAACACCGGGGAGCTGTTTTTT. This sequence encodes CASSHGTGWNTGELFF.

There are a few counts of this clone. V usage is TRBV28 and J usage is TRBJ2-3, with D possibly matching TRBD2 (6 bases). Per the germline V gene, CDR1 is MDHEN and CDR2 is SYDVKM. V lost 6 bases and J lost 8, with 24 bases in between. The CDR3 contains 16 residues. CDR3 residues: CASSSRLAGPRGTQYF. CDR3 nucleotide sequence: TGTGCCAGCAGCTCTCGACTGGCGGGGCCTCGGGGTACGCAGTATTTT.

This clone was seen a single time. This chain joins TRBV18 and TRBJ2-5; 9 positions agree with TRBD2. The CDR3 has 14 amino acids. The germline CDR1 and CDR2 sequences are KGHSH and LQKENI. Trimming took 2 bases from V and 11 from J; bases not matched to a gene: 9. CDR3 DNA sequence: TGTGCCAGCTCACCAGGGCTAGCGGGAACAGAGCAGTACTTC. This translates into CASSPGLAGTEQYF.